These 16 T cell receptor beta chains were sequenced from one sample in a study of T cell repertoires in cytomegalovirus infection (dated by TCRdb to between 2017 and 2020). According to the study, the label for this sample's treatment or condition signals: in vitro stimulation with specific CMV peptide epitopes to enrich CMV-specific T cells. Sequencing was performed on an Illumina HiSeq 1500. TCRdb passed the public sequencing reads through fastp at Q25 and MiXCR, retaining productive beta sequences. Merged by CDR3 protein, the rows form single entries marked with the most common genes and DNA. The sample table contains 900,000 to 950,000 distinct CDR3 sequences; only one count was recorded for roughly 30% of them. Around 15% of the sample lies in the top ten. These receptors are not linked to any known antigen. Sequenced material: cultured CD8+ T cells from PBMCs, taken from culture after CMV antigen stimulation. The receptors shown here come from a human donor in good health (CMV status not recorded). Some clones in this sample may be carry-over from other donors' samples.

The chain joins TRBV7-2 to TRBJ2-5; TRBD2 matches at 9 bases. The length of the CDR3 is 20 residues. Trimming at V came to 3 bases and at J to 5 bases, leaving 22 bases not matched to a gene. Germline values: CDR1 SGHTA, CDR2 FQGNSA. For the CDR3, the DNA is TGTGCCAGCAGCTTCCCTTTGGTGGGTGGAGCGGGGGGCCCTTCTGAGACCCAGTACTTC. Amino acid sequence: CASSFPLVGGAGGPSETQYF.

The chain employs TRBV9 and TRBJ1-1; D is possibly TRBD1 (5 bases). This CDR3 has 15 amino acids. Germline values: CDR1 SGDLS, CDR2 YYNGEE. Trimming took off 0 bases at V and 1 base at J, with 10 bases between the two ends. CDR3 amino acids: CASSVVVTANTEAFF. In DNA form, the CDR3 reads TGTGCCAGCAGCGTAGTAGTGACAGCGAACACTGAAGCTTTCTTT.

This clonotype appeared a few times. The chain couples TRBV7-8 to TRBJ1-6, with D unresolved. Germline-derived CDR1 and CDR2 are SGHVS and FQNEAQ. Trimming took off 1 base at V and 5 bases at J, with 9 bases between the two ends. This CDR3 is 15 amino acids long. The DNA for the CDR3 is TGTGCCAGCAGCTTAGAGGGTGGGAATAATTCACCCCTCCACTTT. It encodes CASSLEGGNNSPLHF. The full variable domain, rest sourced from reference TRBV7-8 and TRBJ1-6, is GAGVSQSPRYKVAKRGQDVALRCDPISGHVSLFWYQQALGQGPEFLTYFQNEAQLDKSGLPSDRFFAERPEGSVSTLKIQRTQQEDSAVYLCASSLEGGNNSPLHFGNGTRLTVT.

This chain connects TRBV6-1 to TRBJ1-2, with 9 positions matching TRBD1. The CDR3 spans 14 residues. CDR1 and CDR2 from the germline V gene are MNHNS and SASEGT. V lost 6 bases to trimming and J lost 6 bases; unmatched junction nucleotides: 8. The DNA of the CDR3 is TGTGCCAGCAGACCAGCCGGGACAGGGAATGGCTACACCTTC. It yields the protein CASRPAGTGNGYTF.

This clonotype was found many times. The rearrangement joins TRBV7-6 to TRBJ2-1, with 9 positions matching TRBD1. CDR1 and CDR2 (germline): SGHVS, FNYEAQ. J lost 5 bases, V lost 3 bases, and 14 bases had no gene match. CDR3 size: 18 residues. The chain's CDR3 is CASSFPDTPGQGDNEQFF. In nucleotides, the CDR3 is TGTGCCAGCAGCTTTCCTGACACCCCGGGACAGGGTGACAATGAGCAGTTCTTC.

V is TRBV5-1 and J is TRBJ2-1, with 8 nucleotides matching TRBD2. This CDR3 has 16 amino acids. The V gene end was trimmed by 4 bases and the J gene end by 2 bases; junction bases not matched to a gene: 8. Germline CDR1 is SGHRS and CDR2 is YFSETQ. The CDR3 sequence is CASSPAGVRAYNEQFF. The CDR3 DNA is TGCGCCAGCAGCCCAGCGGGGGTAAGAGCCTACAATGAGCAGTTCTTC.

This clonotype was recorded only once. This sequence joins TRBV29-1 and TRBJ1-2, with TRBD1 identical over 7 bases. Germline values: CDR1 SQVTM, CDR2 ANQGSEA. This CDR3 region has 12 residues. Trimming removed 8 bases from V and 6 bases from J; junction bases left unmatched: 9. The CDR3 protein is CSSDRDSDGYTF. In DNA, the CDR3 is TGCAGCTCTGACAGGGACTCGGATGGCTACACCTTC.

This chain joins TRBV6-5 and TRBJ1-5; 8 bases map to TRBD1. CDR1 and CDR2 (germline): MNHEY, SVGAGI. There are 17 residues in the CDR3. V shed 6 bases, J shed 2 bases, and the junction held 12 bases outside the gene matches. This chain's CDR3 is CASRTGTGPRGNQPQHF. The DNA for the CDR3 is TGTGCCAGCAGGACCGGGACAGGCCCCAGGGGCAATCAGCCCCAGCATTTT.

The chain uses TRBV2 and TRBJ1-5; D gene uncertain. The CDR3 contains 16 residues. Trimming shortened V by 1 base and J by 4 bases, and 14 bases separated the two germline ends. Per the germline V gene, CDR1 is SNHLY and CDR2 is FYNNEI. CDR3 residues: CASSEGELGRNQPQHF. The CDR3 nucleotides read TGTGCCAGCAGTGAAGGGGAGCTTGGTAGAAATCAGCCCCAGCATTTT.

Here the CDR3 reads CASSEEMGGNQPQHF. CDR3 DNA sequence: TGTGCCAGCAGTGAAGAAATGGGGGGGAATCAGCCCCAGCATTTT. The chain is built from TRBV2 and TRBJ1-5; D possibly corresponds to TRBD1 (5 bases). Between the trimmed V and J ends, which lost 1 base and 4 bases, there was a span of 11 bases. This CDR3 region has 15 residues. The V gene's germline CDR1 is SNHLY and CDR2 FYNNEI.

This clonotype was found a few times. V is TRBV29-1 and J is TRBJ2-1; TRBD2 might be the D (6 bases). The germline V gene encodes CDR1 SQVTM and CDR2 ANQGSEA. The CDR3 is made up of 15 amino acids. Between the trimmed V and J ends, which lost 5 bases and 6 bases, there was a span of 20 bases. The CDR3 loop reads CSVLPRLVQGNEQFF. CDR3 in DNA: TGCAGCGTTCTCCCCCGACTAGTTCAGGGCAATGAGCAGTTCTTC.

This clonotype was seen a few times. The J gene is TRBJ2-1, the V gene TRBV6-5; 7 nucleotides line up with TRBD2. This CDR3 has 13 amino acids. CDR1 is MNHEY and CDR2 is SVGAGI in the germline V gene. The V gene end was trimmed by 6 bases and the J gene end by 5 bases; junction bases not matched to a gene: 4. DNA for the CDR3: TGTGCCAGCAGCCACCGGGGGGACAATGAGCAGTTCTTC. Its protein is CASSHRGDNEQFF.

CDR3 in amino acids: CASSLEQGAREAFF. CDR3 DNA sequence: TGTGCCAGCAGCTTGGAACAGGGGGCTCGTGAAGCTTTCTTT. The V call is TRBV5-6, the J call TRBJ1-1, with 9 nucleotides matching TRBD1. J lost 7 bases, V lost 0 bases, and 4 bases had no gene match. Germline V gene sequence: CDR1 SGHDT, CDR2 YYEEEE. The CDR3 length is 14 residues.

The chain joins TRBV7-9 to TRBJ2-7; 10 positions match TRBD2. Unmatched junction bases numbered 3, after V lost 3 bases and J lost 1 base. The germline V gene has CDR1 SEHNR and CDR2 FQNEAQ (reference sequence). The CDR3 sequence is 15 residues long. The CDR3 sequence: CASSFGTSDSYEQYF. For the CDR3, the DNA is TGTGCCAGCAGCTTCGGGACTAGCGATTCCTACGAGCAGTACTTC.

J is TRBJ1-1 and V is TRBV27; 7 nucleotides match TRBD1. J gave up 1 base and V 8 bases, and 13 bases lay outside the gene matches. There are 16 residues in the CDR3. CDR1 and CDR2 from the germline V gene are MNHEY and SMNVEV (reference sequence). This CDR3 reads CASHMTGRGSNTEAFF. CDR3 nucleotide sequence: TGTGCCAGCCACATGACGGGCAGGGGGTCGAACACTGAAGCTTTCTTT.

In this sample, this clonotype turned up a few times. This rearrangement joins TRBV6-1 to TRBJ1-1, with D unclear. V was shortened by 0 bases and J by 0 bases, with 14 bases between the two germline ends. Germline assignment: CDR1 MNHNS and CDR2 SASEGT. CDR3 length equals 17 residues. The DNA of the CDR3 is TGTGCCAGCAGTGAAGCTTATACCGCTACTATGAACACTGAAGCTTTCTTT. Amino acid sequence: CASSEAYTATMNTEAFF.